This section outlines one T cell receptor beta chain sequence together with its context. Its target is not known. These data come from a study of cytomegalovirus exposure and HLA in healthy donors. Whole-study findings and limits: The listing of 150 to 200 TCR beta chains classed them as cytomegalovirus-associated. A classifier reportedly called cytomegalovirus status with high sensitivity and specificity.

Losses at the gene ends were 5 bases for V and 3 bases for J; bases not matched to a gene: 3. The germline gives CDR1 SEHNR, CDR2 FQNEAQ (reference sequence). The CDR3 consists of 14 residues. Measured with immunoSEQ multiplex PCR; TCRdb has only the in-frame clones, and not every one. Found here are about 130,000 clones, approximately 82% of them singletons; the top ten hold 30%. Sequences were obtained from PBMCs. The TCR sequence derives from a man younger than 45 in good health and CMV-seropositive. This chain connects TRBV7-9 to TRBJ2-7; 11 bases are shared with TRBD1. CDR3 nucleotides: TGTGCCAGCAGCGACGGGACAGGGGGCTACGAGCAGTACTTC. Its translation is CASSDGTGGYEQYF.